This TCR beta chain was captured in a study of T-cell memory formation after mild COVID-19. The wider study: TCR clusters showed largely donor specificity.

TCRalpha and TCRbeta libraries used 5'RACE with constant-segment primers and UMIs. MiXCR was run by TCRdb on the 5' RACE reads, yielding one entry per CDR3 protein. The sample yields hundreds of thousands of distinct CDR3 sequences, roughly 25% seen once. This clonotype appeared a few times. The TCR was taken from an adult woman who had mild COVID-19 (a few samples of this study predate the infection). Cell type and time point are not known. The sequencing sample was made of PBMCs or a T cell subset sorted from them (not recorded which).

In nucleotides, the CDR3 is TGCGCCAGCAGCTCCTACACAGCTAACTATGGCTACACCTTC. Its protein product is CASSSYTANYGYTF. The chain recombines TRBV5-1 with TRBJ1-2; D not resolved. The germline CDR1 and CDR2 sequences are SGHRS and YFSETQ. Trimming removed 3 bases from V and 0 bases from J, with 9 bases in between. The CDR3 length is 14 residues.